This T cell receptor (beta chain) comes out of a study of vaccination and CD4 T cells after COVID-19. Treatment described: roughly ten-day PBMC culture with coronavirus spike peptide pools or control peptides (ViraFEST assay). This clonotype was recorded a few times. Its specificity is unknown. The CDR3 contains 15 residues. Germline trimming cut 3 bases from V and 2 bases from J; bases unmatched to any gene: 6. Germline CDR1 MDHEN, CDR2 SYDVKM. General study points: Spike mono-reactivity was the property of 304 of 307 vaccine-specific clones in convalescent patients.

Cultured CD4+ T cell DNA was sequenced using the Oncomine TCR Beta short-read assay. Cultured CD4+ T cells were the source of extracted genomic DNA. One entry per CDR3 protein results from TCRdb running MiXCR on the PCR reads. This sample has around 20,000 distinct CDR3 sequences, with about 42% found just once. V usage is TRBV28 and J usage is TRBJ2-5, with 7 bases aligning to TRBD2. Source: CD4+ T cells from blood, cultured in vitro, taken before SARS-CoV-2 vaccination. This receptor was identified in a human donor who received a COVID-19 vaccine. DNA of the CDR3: TGTGCCAGCAGTTTCAGTTCCGGGGGGCAAGAGACCCAGTACTTC. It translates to CASSFSSGGQETQYF.